This TCR beta chain was found in a study of T cells after yellow fever vaccination. This clonotype was counted at least ten times. Its antigen is as yet unknown. The study made its TCR cDNA through 5'RACE template switching. That step introduced a universal primer site along with UMIs. TCRdb reanalysed the 5' RACE reads using MiXCR and keeps one entry per CDR3 protein. The sample shows hundreds of thousands of distinct CDR3 sequences, around 4.9% of them seen only once. The germline V gene encodes CDR1 SGDLS and CDR2 YYNGEE. Unmatched junction bases numbered 11, after V lost 3 bases and J lost 9 bases. This CDR3 spans 15 amino acids. Findings of the study overall: Clones from primary vaccination mostly reappeared after the booster (around 97% CD4, over 85% CD8).

Source: CD4+ T cells sorted from PBMCs, taken on the day of the yellow fever booster vaccination. The receptor was derived from a man in his late teens or twenties who received the YFV17D yellow fever vaccine. This chain uses TRBV9 with TRBJ2-1; 8 nucleotides align to TRBD1. The CDR3 nucleotides read TGTGCCAGCAGCGGTCTTGCTACAGGGGGTGGTGAGCAGTTCTTC. Its translation is CASSGLATGGGEQFF.